Here is one TCR beta chain with its context. Germline CDR1 reads SGHNT; CDR2 reads YYREEE (reference sequence). The CDR3 length is 14 residues. V was shortened by 0 bases and J by 5 bases, with 12 bases between the two germline ends. The sample originates from a study of blood T cell repertoires in COVID-19. Across the whole study: T cells, B-cell-depleted T cells, or PBMCs supplied cDNA or gDNA.

Original handling: Amplification of reference gene primers was used by the study to estimate nucleated cell counts. Only in-frame clones appear in the TCRdb table, and some are missing; sequencing was by immunoSEQ multiplex PCR. The V and J calls and clone size were taken over from that table, and D and trimming were inferred from the DNA. The data contain about 200,000 clones, roughly 90% of them singletons. The rearrangement links TRBV5-4 to TRBJ2-7; the D is unclear. The TCR comes from a man aged 25-45 years who had recovered from COVID-19. Sequenced material: peripheral blood. In nucleotides, the CDR3 is TGTGCCAGCAGCTTGGCAGGCAGGTCCCACGAGCAGTACTTC. This sequence encodes CASSLAGRSHEQYF.